Presented here are 5 T cell receptor beta chains from one specimen sequenced in a study of a mutant IDH1 vaccine in newly diagnosed glioma. The antigens for these receptors are not known. Clones were read by immunoSEQ multiplex PCR, and TCRdb kept only the in-frame ones, dropping some. The table lists 50,000 to 75,000 clones, about four fifths of them singletons. Specified time point: week 11, during vaccination. Topical imiquimod accompanied each vaccine dose, which consisted of 300 ug of mutant IDH1 20-mer peptide. The sequences come from PBMCs, collected from a glioma patient whose treatment included an IDH1 peptide vaccine. The receptor set was obtained from a man aged 45 to 65 with glioma.

Here the CDR3 reads CASSLQADLYEQYF. Written as DNA, the CDR3 is TGTGCCAGCAGTCTACAGGCGGATCTCTACGAGCAGTACTTC. This chain uses TRBV2 with TRBJ2-7; TRBD1 might be the D (5 bases). V lost 5 bases to trimming and J lost 3 bases, with 14 bases between them. The germline CDR1 and CDR2 sequences are SNHLY and FYNNEI. The CDR3 loop spans 14 amino acids.

This clone is a singleton in its sample. The genes are TRBV2 and TRBJ1-1; D not resolved. Trimming stripped 4 bases from V and 5 bases from J, with 14 bases between. The CDR3 consists of 14 residues. The V gene's germline CDR1 is SNHLY and CDR2 FYNNEI. CDR3 bases: TGTGCCAGCAGTGCGGAGGTCCCGGGGACTGAAGCTTTCTTT. Translation gives CASSAEVPGTEAFF.

This sequence joins TRBV7-8 and TRBJ1-5; D possibly corresponds to TRBD1 (6 bases). The CDR3 has 18 amino acids. The V end lost 5 bases, the J end lost 0 bases, and 20 bases lay between the germline ends. Germline V gives CDR1 SGHVS, CDR2 FQNEAQ. The chain's CDR3 is CASSVKNRASYSNQPQHF. The CDR3 nucleotides are TGTGCCAGCAGCGTTAAGAACAGGGCAAGTTATAGCAATCAGCCCCAGCATTTT.

This chain joins TRBV10-3 and TRBJ2-2, with 7 bases that match TRBD1. This CDR3 has 13 residues. The V segment lost 6 bases and the J segment 7 bases; nucleotides outside the gene matches: 5. The V gene's germline CDR1 is ENHRY and CDR2 SYGVKD. Here the CDR3 reads CAIRGTGDGELFF. As DNA, the CDR3 is TGTGCCATCAGAGGTACAGGGGACGGGGAGCTGTTTTTT.

The chain carries TRBV11-2 and TRBJ2-7; 9 positions match TRBD1. The CDR3 is 13 amino acids. V shed 5 bases, J shed 4 bases, and the junction held 3 bases outside the gene matches. CDR1 and CDR2 (germline): SGHAT, FQNNGV. CDR3 DNA sequence: TGTGCCAGCAGCCCGGGACAGGGATACGAGCAGTACTTC. It translates to CASSPGQGYEQYF.